The 11 T cell receptor beta chains below were found in one sample sequenced in a study of OX40 agonist ivuxolimab in advanced cancers. Produced via immunoSEQ multiplex PCR; TCRdb's table is partial and in-frame only. The sample comprises 60,000 to 90,000 clones, roughly nine tenths of which are singletons, and around 0.35% rests with the top ten. The sample in question was CD4+ or CD8+ T cells sorted from blood, obtained in a trial of the OX40 agonist ivuxolimab. These receptors were taken from an adult with an advanced solid tumor such as melanoma, head and neck, liver or kidney cancer.

The V call is TRBV7-2, the J call TRBJ2-7; D is ambiguous. This CDR3 has 14 amino acids. From germline, CDR1 is SGHTA and CDR2 FQGNSA. V dropped 3 bases and J dropped 0 bases, with 9 bases sitting between them. The CDR3 DNA reads as TGTGCCAGCAGCTTCGACTGGAGCTCCTACGAGCAGTACTTC. Amino acid sequence: CASSFDWSSYEQYF.

The chain employs TRBV15 and TRBJ2-1, with 13 bases lining up with TRBD2. The CDR3 is made up of 17 amino acids. V lost 3 bases and J lost 4; bases outside the gene matches: 6. The germline gives CDR1 LNHNV, CDR2 YYDKDF (reference sequence). CDR3 loop: CATSRGRLAGGYNEQFF. As DNA, the CDR3 is TGTGCCACCAGCAGGGGCCGACTAGCGGGAGGTTACAATGAGCAGTTCTTC. Full variable domain (rest looked up from reference TRBV15 and TRBJ2-1): DAMVIQNPRYQVTQFGKPVTLSCSQTLNHNVMYWYQQKSSQAPKLLFHYYDKDFNNEADTPDNFQSRRPNTSFCFLDIRSPGLGDTAMYLCATSRGRLAGGYNEQFFGPGTRLTVL.

This clone was recorded only once. J is TRBJ2-1 and V is TRBV7-9; 7 positions agree with TRBD2. This CDR3 region has 16 residues. V lost 5 bases and J lost 4; bases outside the gene matches: 11. Looked up from germline, CDR1 is SEHNR and CDR2 is FQNEAQ (reference sequence). The CDR3 sequence: CASSKSPSGDYNEQFF. The CDR3 DNA reads as TGTGCCAGCAGCAAGTCCCCTAGCGGAGATTACAATGAGCAGTTCTTC. The full variable domain, its missing parts supplied by reference TRBV7-9 and TRBJ2-1, is DTGVSQNPRHKITKRGQNVTFRCDPISEHNRLYWYRQTLGQGPEFLTYFQNEAQLEKSRLLSDRFSAERPKGSFSTLEIQRTEQGDSAMYLCASSKSPSGDYNEQFFGPGTRLTVL.

The chain carries TRBV5-1 and TRBJ2-1; 8 bases fit TRBD1. The junction had 17 bases not matched to a gene; V was cut back by 4 bases and J by 8 bases. Germline CDR1 is SGHRS and CDR2 is YFSETQ. The CDR3 contains 17 residues. CDR3 nucleotides: TGCGCCAGCAGCGGAAGAACCGGGACAGGTTTTGGATATGAGCAGTTCTTC. It is translated as CASSGRTGTGFGYEQFF.

The DNA for the CDR3 is TGTGCCAGCAGCTTGGGGTCCGTTAGCTCCTACAATGAGCAGTTCTTC. This gives the protein CASSLGSVSSYNEQFF. This sequence joins TRBV5-4 and TRBJ2-1; D call uncertain. Germline V gene sequence: CDR1 SGHNT, CDR2 YYREEE (reference sequence). Trimming removed 0 bases from V and 0 bases from J, with 10 bases in between. The CDR3 extends over 16 amino acids.

This rearrangement joins TRBV29-1 to TRBJ2-1; TRBD1 agrees at 10 bases. The CDR3 length is 12 residues. In germline, CDR1 is SQVTM, CDR2 ANQGSEA. V was clipped by 7 bases and J by 8 bases; unmatched bases: 5. The CDR3 DNA reads as TGCAGCGCTCAGACAGGGGGCGATGAGCAGTTCTTC. Translation: CSAQTGGDEQFF.

This chain joins TRBV28 and TRBJ1-2, with 7 positions matching TRBD1. V was clipped by 6 bases and J by 4 bases; unmatched bases: 11. From germline, CDR1 is MDHEN and CDR2 SYDVKM. This CDR3 has 15 residues. The CDR3 nucleotides are TGTGCCAGCAGAAATAGCCGAGGGGGCAGCTATGGCTACACCTTC. Amino acid sequence: CASRNSRGGSYGYTF.

The gene calls are TRBV4-1 and TRBJ1-5; 11 bases match TRBD1. The CDR3 is 17 residues long. The V segment lost 0 bases and the J segment 7 bases; nucleotides outside the gene matches: 8. Germline V gives CDR1 MGHRA, CDR2 YSYEKL. Written as DNA, the CDR3 is TGCGCCAGCAGCCAAGATGGAGGACAGGGGGCGCGGCAGCCCCAGCATTTT. It encodes CASSQDGGQGARQPQHF.

This clone has only a few counts. This chain uses TRBV28 with TRBJ2-7; no clear D. The CDR3 consists of 12 residues. Germline CDR1 MDHEN, CDR2 SYDVKM. The V and J ends lost 10 bases and 3 bases respectively, with 13 bases between them. The CDR3 region is CATRLSGYEQYF. Here the CDR3 DNA reads TGTGCCACCAGGCTATCAGGCTACGAGCAGTACTTC.

This clone was observed a few times. The chain carries TRBV2 and TRBJ2-7, with D uncertain. CDR1 and CDR2 (germline): SNHLY, FYNNEI. V was cut by 7 bases and J by 3 bases, with 13 bases left in between. This CDR3 spans 13 amino acids. The CDR3 DNA sequence: TGTGCCAGCAATGGCCCCTTTATCTACGAGCAGTACTTC. This codes for CASNGPFIYEQYF.

CDR3 amino acids: CAGELGGAYGYTF. Written as DNA, the CDR3 is TGTGCCGGAGAGCTAGGGGGGGCATATGGCTACACCTTC. The chain joins TRBV2 to TRBJ1-2; D perhaps matches TRBD1 (6 bases). Looked up from germline, CDR1 is SNHLY and CDR2 is FYNNEI. Trimming pared 11 bases from V and 5 bases from J, leaving 18 bases between. This CDR3 is built from 13 residues.